This TCR beta chain was found in a study of CD8 T cells in ankylosing spondylitis. Turning to this clonotype: The antigen is unknown.

TCRdb independently ran MiXCR on the 5' RACE reads; one entry per CDR3 protein. This sample has about 400,000 distinct CDR3 sequences, with 20% to 25% found just once. The length of the CDR3 is 12 residues. The V end was cut by 5 bases, the J end by 4 bases, with 6 bases between. Findings of the study overall: A number of the motif variants had already been described in reactive arthritis synovial fluid and blood. Eight or nine highly homologous variants made up a TCR beta motif that seemed to typify ankylosing spondylitis blood. The authors reported significant enrichment of disease-linked clones in matched ankylosing spondylitis synovial fluid.

The chain uses TRBV12-3 or TRBV12-4 and TRBJ1-5, with D hard to call. Sequenced sample: blood, either unsorted or a sorted T cell fraction (not recorded which). This sequence originates from a male donor with ankylosing spondylitis or in good health (not recorded which). CDR3 sequence reads: CASSTINQPQHF. DNA for the CDR3: TGTGCCAGCAGTACCATTAATCAGCCCCAGCATTTT.